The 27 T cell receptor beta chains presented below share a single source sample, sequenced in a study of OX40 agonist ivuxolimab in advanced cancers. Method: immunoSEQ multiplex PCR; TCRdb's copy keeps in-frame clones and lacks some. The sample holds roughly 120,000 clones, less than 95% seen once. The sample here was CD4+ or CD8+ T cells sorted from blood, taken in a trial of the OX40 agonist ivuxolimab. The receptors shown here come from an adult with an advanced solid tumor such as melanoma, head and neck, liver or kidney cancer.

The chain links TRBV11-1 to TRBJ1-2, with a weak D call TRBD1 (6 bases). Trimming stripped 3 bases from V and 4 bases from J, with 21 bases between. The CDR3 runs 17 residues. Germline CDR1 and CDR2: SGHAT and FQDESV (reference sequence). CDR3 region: CASSLGAGGAYVYGYTF. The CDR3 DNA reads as TGTGCCAGCAGCTTGGGCGCCGGGGGCGCCTACGTCTATGGCTACACCTTC.

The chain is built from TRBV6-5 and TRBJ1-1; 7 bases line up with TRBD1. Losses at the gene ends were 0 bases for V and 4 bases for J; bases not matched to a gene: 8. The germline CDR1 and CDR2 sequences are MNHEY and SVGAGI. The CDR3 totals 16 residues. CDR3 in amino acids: CASSYSFDREGTEAFF. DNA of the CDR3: TGTGCCAGCAGTTACTCTTTTGACAGGGAGGGCACTGAAGCTTTCTTT.

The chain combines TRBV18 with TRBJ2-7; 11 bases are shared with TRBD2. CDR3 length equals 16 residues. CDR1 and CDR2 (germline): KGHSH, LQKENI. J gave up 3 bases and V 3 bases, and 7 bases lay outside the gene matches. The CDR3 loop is CASSPATSGTSYEQYF. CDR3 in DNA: TGTGCCAGCTCACCGGCGACTAGCGGGACTAGCTACGAGCAGTACTTC.

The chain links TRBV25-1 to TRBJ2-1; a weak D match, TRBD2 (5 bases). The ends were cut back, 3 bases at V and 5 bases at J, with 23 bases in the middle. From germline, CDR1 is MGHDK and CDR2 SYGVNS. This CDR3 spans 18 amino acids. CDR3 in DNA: TGTGCCAGCAGTGAGTTGGGAGCAGCCCCTCCTCTCCACAATGAGCAGTTCTTC. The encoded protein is CASSELGAAPPLHNEQFF.

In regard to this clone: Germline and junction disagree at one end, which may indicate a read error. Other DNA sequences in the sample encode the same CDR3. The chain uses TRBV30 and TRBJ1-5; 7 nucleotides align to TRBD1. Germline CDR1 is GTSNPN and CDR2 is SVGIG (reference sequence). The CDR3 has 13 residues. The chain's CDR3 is CAWARGSNQPQHF. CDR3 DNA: TGTGCCTGGGCCAGGGGGAGCAATCAGCCTCAGCATTTT. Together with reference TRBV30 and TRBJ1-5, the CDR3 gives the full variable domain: SQTIHQWPATLVQPVGSPLSLECTVEGTSNPNLYWYRQAAGRGLQLLFYSVGIGQISSEVPQNLSASRPQDRQFILSSKKLLLSDSGFYLCAWARGSNQPQHFGDGTRLSIL.

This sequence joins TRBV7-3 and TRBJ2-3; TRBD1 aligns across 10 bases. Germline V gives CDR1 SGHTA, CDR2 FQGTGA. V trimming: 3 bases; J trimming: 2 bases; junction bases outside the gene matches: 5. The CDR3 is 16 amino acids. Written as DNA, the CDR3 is TGTGCCAGCAGCTTGGACAGGGGGAATCCCACAGATACGCAGTATTTT. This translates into CASSLDRGNPTDTQYF.

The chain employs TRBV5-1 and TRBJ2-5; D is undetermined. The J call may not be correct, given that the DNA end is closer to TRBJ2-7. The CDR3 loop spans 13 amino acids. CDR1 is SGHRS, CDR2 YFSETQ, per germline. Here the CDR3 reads CASSVGLGLEQYF. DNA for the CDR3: TGCGCCAGCAGCGTGGGTCTCGGGCTCGAGCAGTACTTC.

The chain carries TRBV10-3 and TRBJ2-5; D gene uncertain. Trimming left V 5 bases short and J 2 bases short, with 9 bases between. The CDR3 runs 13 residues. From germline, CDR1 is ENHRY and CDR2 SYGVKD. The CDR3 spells CAISTQPQETQYF. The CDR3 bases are TGTGCCATCAGTACTCAACCTCAAGAGACCCAGTACTTC.

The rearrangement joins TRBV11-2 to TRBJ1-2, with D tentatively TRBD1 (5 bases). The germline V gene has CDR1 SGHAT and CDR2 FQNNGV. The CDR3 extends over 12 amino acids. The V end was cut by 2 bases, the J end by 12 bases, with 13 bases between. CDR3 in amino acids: CASSLNAGPNTF. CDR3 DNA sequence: TGTGCCAGCAGCTTAAACGCAGGGCCGAACACCTTC.

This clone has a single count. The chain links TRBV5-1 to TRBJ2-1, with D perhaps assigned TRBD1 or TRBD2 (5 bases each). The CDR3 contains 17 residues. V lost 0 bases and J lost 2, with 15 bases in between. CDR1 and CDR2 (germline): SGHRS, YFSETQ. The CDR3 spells CASSLGAGGAAYNEQFF. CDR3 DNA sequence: TGCGCCAGCAGCTTGGGGGCGGGTGGGGCTGCCTACAATGAGCAGTTCTTC.

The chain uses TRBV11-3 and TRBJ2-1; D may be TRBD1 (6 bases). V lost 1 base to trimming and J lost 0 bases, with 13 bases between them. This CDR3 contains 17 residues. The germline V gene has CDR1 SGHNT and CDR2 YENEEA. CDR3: CASSLGQGTGSYNEQFF. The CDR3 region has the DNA TGTGCCAGCAGCTTAGGTCAGGGGACGGGCTCCTACAATGAGCAGTTCTTC.

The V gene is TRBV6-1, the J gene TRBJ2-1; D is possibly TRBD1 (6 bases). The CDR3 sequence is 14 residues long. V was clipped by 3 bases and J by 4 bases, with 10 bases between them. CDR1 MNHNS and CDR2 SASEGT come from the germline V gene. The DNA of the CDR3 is TGTGCCAGCAGTGAGGGGGCGTCGTACAATGAGCAGTTCTTC. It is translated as CASSEGASYNEQFF.

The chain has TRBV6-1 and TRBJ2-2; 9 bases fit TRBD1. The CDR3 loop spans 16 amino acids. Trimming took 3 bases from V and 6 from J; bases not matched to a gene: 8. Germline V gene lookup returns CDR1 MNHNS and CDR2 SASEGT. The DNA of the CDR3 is TGTGCCAGCAGTGACCCTTCGGGACAGGGCTCCGGGGAGCTGTTTTTT. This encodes CASSDPSGQGSGELFF.

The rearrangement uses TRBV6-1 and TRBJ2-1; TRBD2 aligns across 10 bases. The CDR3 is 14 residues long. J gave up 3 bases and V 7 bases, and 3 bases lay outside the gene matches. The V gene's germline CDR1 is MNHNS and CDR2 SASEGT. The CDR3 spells CASIPSGGYNEQFF. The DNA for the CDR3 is TGTGCCAGCATCCCTAGCGGGGGCTACAATGAGCAGTTCTTC.

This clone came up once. CDR3 sequence: CASSLADPKGEKLFF. The CDR3 DNA reads TGTGCCAGCAGCTTAGCGGACCCAAAGGGAGAAAAACTGTTTTTT. V and J are TRBV7-9 and TRBJ1-4; no clear D. The ends were cut back, 0 bases at V and 8 bases at J, with 13 bases in the middle. The CDR3 consists of 15 residues. Germline CDR1 and CDR2: SEHNR and FQNEAQ (reference sequence).

The CDR3 coding sequence is TGTGCCAGCAGTGAATATGCCGGGCTAGTCAACAATGAGCAGTTCTTC. It specifies CASSEYAGLVNNEQFF. The V call is TRBV25-1, the J call TRBJ2-1; no clear D. With 0 bases removed from V and 5 bases from J, the gap between germline ends came to 14 bases. Germline CDR1 is MGHDK and CDR2 is SYGVNS. The CDR3 consists of 16 residues.

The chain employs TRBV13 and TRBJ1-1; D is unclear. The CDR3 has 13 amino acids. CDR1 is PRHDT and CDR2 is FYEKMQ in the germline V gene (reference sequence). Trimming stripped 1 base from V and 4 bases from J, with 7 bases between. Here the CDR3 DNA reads TGTGCCAGCAGCTTAGCCGTGGGCACTGAAGCTTTCTTT. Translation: CASSLAVGTEAFF.

In DNA, the CDR3 is TGCGCCAGCAGCTATCAGCAACTTCAAGAGACCCAGTACTTC. Encoded protein: CASSYQQLQETQYF. This chain uses TRBV5-1 with TRBJ2-5; no firm D call. V dropped 3 bases and J dropped 2 bases, with 11 bases sitting between them. The CDR3 covers 14 residues. Germline V gene lookup returns CDR1 SGHRS and CDR2 YFSETQ.

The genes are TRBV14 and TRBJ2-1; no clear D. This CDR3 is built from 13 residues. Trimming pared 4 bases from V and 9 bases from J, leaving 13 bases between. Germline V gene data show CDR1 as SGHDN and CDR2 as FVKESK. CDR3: CASSPLSAGEQFF. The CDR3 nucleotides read TGTGCCAGCAGCCCCCTCTCAGCTGGTGAGCAGTTCTTC.

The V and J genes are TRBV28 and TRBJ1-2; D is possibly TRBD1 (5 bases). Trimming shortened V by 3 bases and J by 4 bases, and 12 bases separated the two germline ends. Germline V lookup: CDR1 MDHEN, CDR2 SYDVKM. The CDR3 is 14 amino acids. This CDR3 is CASSLNGGTYGYTF. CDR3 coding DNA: TGTGCCAGCAGTTTGAACGGGGGGACCTATGGCTACACCTTC.

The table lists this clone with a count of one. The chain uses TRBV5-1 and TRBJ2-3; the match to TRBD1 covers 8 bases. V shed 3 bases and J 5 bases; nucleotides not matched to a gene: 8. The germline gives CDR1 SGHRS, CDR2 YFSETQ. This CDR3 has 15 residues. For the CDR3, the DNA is TGCGCCAGCAGCTCCCCAGGACAGGGTTTAGATACGCAGTATTTT. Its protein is CASSSPGQGLDTQYF.

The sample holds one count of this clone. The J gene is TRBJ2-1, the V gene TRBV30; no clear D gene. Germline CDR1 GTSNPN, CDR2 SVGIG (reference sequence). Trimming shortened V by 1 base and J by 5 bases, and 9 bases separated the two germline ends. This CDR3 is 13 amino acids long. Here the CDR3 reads CAWSGTGNNEQFF. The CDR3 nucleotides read TGTGCCTGGAGTGGGACGGGTAACAATGAGCAGTTCTTC.

In DNA, the CDR3 is TGTGCCAGCTTTGCAGGGGGGACAGATACGCAGTATTTT. This sequence encodes CASFAGGTDTQYF. The chain employs TRBV28 and TRBJ2-3; a weak D match, TRBD1 (7 bases). The V gene's germline CDR1 is MDHEN and CDR2 SYDVKM. CDR3 length: 13 amino acids. V shed 8 bases and J shed 3 bases, with 12 bases lying between them.

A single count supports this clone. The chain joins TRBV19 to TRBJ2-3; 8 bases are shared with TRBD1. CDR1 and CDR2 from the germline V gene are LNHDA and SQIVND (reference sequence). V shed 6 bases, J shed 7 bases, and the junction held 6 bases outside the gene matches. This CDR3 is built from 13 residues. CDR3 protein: CASSPGQDYTQYF. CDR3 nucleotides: TGTGCCAGTAGCCCGGGACAGGATTATACGCAGTATTTT.

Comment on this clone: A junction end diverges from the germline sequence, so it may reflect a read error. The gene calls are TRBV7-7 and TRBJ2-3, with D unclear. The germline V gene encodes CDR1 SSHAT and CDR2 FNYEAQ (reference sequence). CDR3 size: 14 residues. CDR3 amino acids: CASSSKGSPDTQYF. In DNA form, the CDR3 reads TGTGCTAGCAGTTCGAAGGGATCCCCAGATACGCAGTATTTT.

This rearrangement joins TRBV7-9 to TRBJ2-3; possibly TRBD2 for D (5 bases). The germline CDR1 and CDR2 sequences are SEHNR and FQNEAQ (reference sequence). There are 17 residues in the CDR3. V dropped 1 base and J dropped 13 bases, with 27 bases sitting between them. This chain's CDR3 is CASSLGVGPLTGSREYF. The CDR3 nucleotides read TGTGCCAGCAGCTTAGGGGTTGGACCCTTGACGGGGAGTAGGGAGTATTTT.

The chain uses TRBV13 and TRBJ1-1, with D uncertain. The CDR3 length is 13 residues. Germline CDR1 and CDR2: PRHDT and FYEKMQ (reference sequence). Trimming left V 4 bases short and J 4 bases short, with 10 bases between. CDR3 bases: TGTGCCAGCAGCTCGGGCCTTAGCACTGAAGCTTTCTTT. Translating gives CASSSGLSTEAFF.